This T cell receptor beta chain was sequenced for a study of blood T cells in healthy people across ages. Primers used in a second PCR of about 6 to 11 cycles were a sample-barcoded 5' primer and a J-beta primer mix. Per sample, CDR3-containing paired-end reads numbered at least 3 million. Each CDR3 protein gets one entry after TCRdb re-called the 5' RACE reads with MiXCR. The table records 1 million or so distinct CDR3 sequences, 45% of them present only once. Germline CDR1 is MNHNS and CDR2 is SASEGT. With 8 bases clipped from V and 9 bases from J, the junction kept 7 bases outside the gene matches. This CDR3 is 12 amino acids long. Study-level findings and limits: In long-lived donors, naive CD4+ cell counts and diversity exceeded those of aged donors.

Per sample, at least 5 micrograms of total RNA were extracted. Note on this clonotype: Its antigen is unidentified.

The sequence was collected from a woman aged 60 to 75 in good health. The specimen sequenced was blood. The chain carries TRBV6-1 and TRBJ2-1; 7 bases line up with TRBD2. The CDR3 reads CASLRPGGEQFF. CDR3 coding DNA: TGTGCCAGCCTTAGGCCGGGGGGTGAGCAGTTCTTC.